The 19 T cell receptor beta chains below come from one sample, sequenced in a study of Ad26.COV2.S vaccination and SARS-CoV-2 variants. Clones were read by immunoSEQ multiplex PCR, and TCRdb kept only the in-frame ones, dropping some. The sample lists roughly 320,000 clones; approximately 86% were seen once. Treatment described: approximately 18 received Ad26.COV2.S at low or high dose, single or two shots; several received placebo; per-sample allocation not given. Sampling was performed 63 days after the first vaccine or placebo injection. The sample consisted of peripheral blood, taken in a trial of Ad26.COV2.S vaccine versus placebo. These receptors were taken from a person between 18 and 59 years old who received the Ad26.COV2.S COVID-19 vaccine or a placebo.

The chain employs TRBV7-2 and TRBJ2-5; no definite D call. V gave up 5 bases and J gave up 5 bases, with 15 bases separating them. CDR3 length equals 14 residues. The germline gives CDR1 SGHTA, CDR2 FQGNSA. Here the CDR3 reads CASSPSAVGETQYF. DNA for the CDR3: TGTGCCAGCAGCCCATCCGCGGTGGGGGAGACCCAGTACTTC.

This chain joins TRBV30 and TRBJ1-2; the D is unclear. The CDR3 runs to 12 residues. Between the trimmed V and J ends, which lost 2 bases and 8 bases, there was a span of 12 bases. Germline CDR1 is GTSNPN and CDR2 is SVGIG (reference sequence). The CDR3 region has the DNA TGTGCCTGGAGTTTTACCCTTCAGGGCTACACCTTC. It encodes CAWSFTLQGYTF.

The chain links TRBV5-5 to TRBJ1-1; D unresolved. From germline, CDR1 is SGHKS and CDR2 YYEKEE (reference sequence). V lost 8 bases and J 3 bases, leaving 8 bases between the germline ends. The CDR3 has 11 amino acids. The CDR3: CASILDTEAFF. As DNA, the CDR3 is TGTGCCAGTATTCTAGACACTGAAGCTTTCTTT.

This clone was recorded a few times. This rearrangement joins TRBV18 to TRBJ1-6; D is perhaps TRBD1 (5 bases). The CDR3 length is 13 residues. CDR1 and CDR2 (germline): KGHSH, LQKENI. V lost 2 bases and J lost 13, with 12 bases in between. The CDR3 reads CASSPGTADPLHF. CDR3 nucleotide sequence: TGTGCCAGCTCACCAGGGACGGCAGATCCCCTCCACTTT.

J is TRBJ1-2 and V is TRBV5-4; 8 bases map to TRBD1. V dropped 2 bases and J dropped 4; count of bases not matched to a gene: 16. This CDR3 has 18 residues. Germline lookup yields CDR1 SGHNT and CDR2 YYREEE (reference sequence). The CDR3 spells CASSLRRDRLTYAYGYTF. CDR3 nucleotides: TGTGCCAGCAGCTTAAGGCGGGACAGGCTTACCTACGCCTATGGCTACACCTTC. Variable domain in full (rest from reference TRBV5-4 and TRBJ1-2): ETGVTQSPTHLIKTRGQQVTLRCSSQSGHNTVSWYQQALGQGPQFIFQYYREEENGRGNFPPRFSGLQFPNYSSELNVNALELDDSALYLCASSLRRDRLTYAYGYTFGSGTRLTVV.

This sequence joins TRBV9 and TRBJ1-2, with D unclear. Trimming stripped 0 bases from V and 8 bases from J, with 11 bases between. Germline V gene lookup returns CDR1 SGDLS and CDR2 YYNGEE. The CDR3 has 13 amino acids. DNA of the CDR3: TGTGCCAGCAGCGTAGATGGGTTCGGGGGCTACACCTTC. This encodes CASSVDGFGGYTF. The entire variable domain, with the rest obtained from reference TRBV9 and TRBJ1-2, is as follows: DSGVTQTPKHLITATGQRVTLRCSPRSGDLSVYWYQQSLDQGLQFLIQYYNGEERAKGNILERFSAQQFPDLHSELNLSSLELGDSALYFCASSVDGFGGYTFGSGTRLTVV.

The genes are TRBV6-6 and TRBJ1-2; unclear D gene. CDR1 is MNHNY and CDR2 is SVGAGI in the germline V gene (reference sequence). The CDR3 runs to 14 residues. Trimming took off 0 bases at V and 6 bases at J, with 11 bases between the two ends. CDR3: CASSYSLQEHGYTF. CDR3 in DNA: TGTGCCAGCAGTTACTCGTTACAAGAACATGGCTACACCTTC.

This sequence joins TRBV5-5 and TRBJ1-2; D not resolved. The CDR3 is made up of 14 amino acids. The germline V and J ends were trimmed by 0 bases and 3 bases, with 9 bases remaining between them. CDR1 is SGHKS and CDR2 is YYEKEE in the germline V gene (reference sequence). The CDR3 DNA reads TGTGCCAGCAGCTTGGATTTACAGCACTATGGCTACACCTTC. Protein product: CASSLDLQHYGYTF.

The V and J genes are TRBV27 and TRBJ2-1, with 15 positions matching TRBD2. The length of the CDR3 is 16 residues. The V gene's germline CDR1 is MNHEY and CDR2 SMNVEV (reference sequence). The J segment lost 6 bases and the V segment lost 5 bases, leaving 5 bases of the junction unmatched. The CDR3 region is CASSRGTSGGFNEQFF. Written as DNA, the CDR3 is TGTGCCAGCAGTAGGGGGACTAGCGGGGGGTTCAATGAGCAGTTCTTC.

The chain recombines TRBV2 with TRBJ1-3, with TRBD1 matching 9 bases. CDR1 SNHLY and CDR2 FYNNEI come from the germline V gene. V was pared by 7 bases and J by 3 bases, with 4 bases of the junction left unmatched. The CDR3 is 14 amino acids. The CDR3 sequence: CASKRTGDGNTIYF. The CDR3 bases are TGTGCCAGCAAAAGGACAGGGGATGGAAACACCATATATTTT.

The rearrangement joins TRBV5-1 to TRBJ2-6; 8 bases align to TRBD2. CDR3 length equals 18 residues. V was pared by 0 bases and J by 0 bases, with 5 bases of the junction left unmatched. The germline V gene encodes CDR1 SGHRS and CDR2 YFSETQ. CDR3 in DNA: TGCGCCAGCAGCTTGGTTGGCGGGGGGCTCTCTGGGGCCAACGTCCTGACTTTC. Encoded protein: CASSLVGGGLSGANVLTF.

This chain links TRBV27 with TRBJ2-7, with 7 bases aligning to TRBD1. Germline CDR1 and CDR2: MNHEY and SMNVEV (reference sequence). The CDR3 spans 17 residues. With V trimmed by 5 bases and J by 1 base, 14 bases remained unmatched. CDR3 amino acids: CASSPGGAGTVSYEQYF. The CDR3 DNA reads as TGTGCCAGCAGTCCAGGAGGAGCCGGGACAGTGTCCTACGAGCAGTACTTC.

The gene calls are TRBV7-3 and TRBJ2-1; either TRBD1 or TRBD2 may supply D (6 bases each). The V end was cut by 4 bases, the J end by 7 bases, with 17 bases between. Germline V gene lookup returns CDR1 SGHTA and CDR2 FQGTGA. The CDR3 runs 15 residues. In DNA, the CDR3 is TGTGCCAGCAGCTCCCTACGGGGGCTTGGGAATGAGCAGTTCTTC. Protein sequence: CASSSLRGLGNEQFF.

J is TRBJ2-3 and V is TRBV7-2, with 9 bases that match TRBD1. Germline trimming cut 6 bases from V and 4 bases from J; bases unmatched to any gene: 8. Germline V lookup: CDR1 SGHTA, CDR2 FQGNSA. The CDR3 length is 15 residues. CDR3 coding DNA: TGTGCCAGCAGGGGGATACAGGGGGCTCCAGATACGCAGTATTTT. This gives the protein CASRGIQGAPDTQYF.

J is TRBJ1-5 and V is TRBV28; the D gene is possibly TRBD1 (5 bases). This CDR3 has 12 residues. Germline V gene data show CDR1 as MDHEN and CDR2 as SYDVKM. Trimming took off 9 bases at V and 2 bases at J, with 8 bases between the two ends. CDR3 loop: CASDSGNQPQHF. The CDR3 nucleotides read TGTGCCAGTGACAGCGGCAATCAGCCCCAGCATTTT.

This chain links TRBV19 with TRBJ2-5, with a weak D call TRBD1 (5 bases). The CDR3 runs 14 residues. With 1 base removed from V and 5 bases from J, the gap between germline ends came to 11 bases. Germline V gene lookup returns CDR1 LNHDA and CDR2 SQIVND (reference sequence). CDR3 nucleotides: TGTGCCAGTAGTATAGCAGGGTTTGGCGAGACCCAGTACTTC. Protein sequence: CASSIAGFGETQYF.

This rearrangement joins TRBV5-6 to TRBJ2-2, with 11 nucleotides matching TRBD2. CDR1 and CDR2 from the germline V gene are SGHDT and YYEEEE. Germline trimming cut 4 bases from V and 4 bases from J; bases unmatched to any gene: 6. The CDR3 is 16 amino acids. The CDR3 nucleotides are TGTGCCAGCAGCATCCTAGCGGGGGGTTTCACCGGGGAGCTGTTTTTT. It yields the protein CASSILAGGFTGELFF. The full variable domain, in which reference TRBV5-6 and TRBJ2-2 provide the parts outside the CDR3, is DAGVTQSPTHLIKTRGQQVTLRCSPKSGHDTVSWYQQALGQGPQFIFQYYEEEERQRGNFPDRFSGHQFPNYSSELNVNALLLGDSALYLCASSILAGGFTGELFFGEGSRLTVL.

V is TRBV6-1 and J is TRBJ1-4; 11 bases are a match to TRBD1. The V gene end was trimmed by 2 bases and the J gene end by 5 bases; junction bases not matched to a gene: 13. The length of the CDR3 is 19 residues. In germline, CDR1 is MNHNS, CDR2 SASEGT. In nucleotides, the CDR3 is TGTGCCAGCAGTGAATTGCGGTCACCCGGGACAGGGGGGAATGAAAAACTGTTTTTT. Translating gives CASSELRSPGTGGNEKLFF.

V gene TRBV3-1 (or the pseudogene TRBV3-2) combines with J gene TRBJ1-2; D might be TRBD1 (6 bases). V lost 1 base to trimming and J lost 4 bases, with 13 bases between them. The CDR3 extends over 15 amino acids. CDR1 and CDR2 (germline): LGHDT, YNNKEL (reference sequence). CDR3 protein: CASSQGGGLIYGYTF. The CDR3 DNA reads as TGTGCCAGCAGCCAAGGAGGGGGGCTCATCTATGGCTACACCTTC.